The 26 T cell receptor beta chains reported below all come from one sample, sequenced in a study of blood T cell repertoires in COVID-19. Generated by immunoSEQ multiplex PCR, the TCRdb table keeps only in-frame clones and is missing some. The sample records 150,000 to 200,000 clones, roughly nine tenths being singletons. The source material was peripheral blood. The receptors were gathered from an older woman with acute or convalescent COVID-19.

V and J are TRBV4-1 and TRBJ1-6, with D uncertain. V lost 3 bases to trimming and J lost 0 bases, with 6 bases between them. CDR3 length: 15 residues. CDR1 is MGHRA and CDR2 is YSYEKL in the germline V gene. In nucleotides, the CDR3 is TGCGCCAGCAGCCATTCGTCCTCCTATAATTCACCCCTCCACTTT. Translation gives CASSHSSSYNSPLHF.

This clone appeared once. V and J are TRBV12-3 or TRBV12-4 and TRBJ2-4; 7 bases are shared with TRBD1. V lost 6 bases, J lost 5 bases, and 4 bases stayed unmatched. The CDR3 extends over 13 amino acids. CDR3 DNA sequence: TGTGCCAGCAGCCGGGACAGCCAAAACATTCAGTACTTC. The encoded protein is CASSRDSQNIQYF.

The rearrangement joins TRBV5-1 to TRBJ1-1; 9 nucleotides match TRBD1. Germline-derived CDR1 and CDR2 are SGHRS and YFSETQ. Trimming removed 4 bases from V and 2 bases from J; junction bases left unmatched: 3. The CDR3 spans 14 residues. CDR3 in amino acids: CASSGGQGNTEAFF. The CDR3 DNA follows: TGCGCCAGCAGCGGGGGACAGGGAAACACTGAAGCTTTCTTT.

This rearrangement joins TRBV4-3 to TRBJ1-2; 9 nucleotides agree with TRBD1. The CDR3 has 16 amino acids. V shed 4 bases and J 4 bases; nucleotides not matched to a gene: 10. Germline CDR1 is LGHNA and CDR2 is YSLEER. CDR3 bases: TGCGCCAGCAGCCTCCAACAGGGGGCAATGGGCTATGGCTACACCTTC. It yields the protein CASSLQQGAMGYGYTF.

The J gene is TRBJ2-2, the V gene TRBV2; 8 nucleotides line up with TRBD2. This CDR3 is 16 amino acids long. Germline CDR1 is SNHLY and CDR2 is FYNNEI. The V segment lost 4 bases and the J segment 4 bases; nucleotides outside the gene matches: 8. CDR3 region: CASSGERGSSTGELFF. In DNA, the CDR3 is TGTGCCAGCAGTGGAGAGCGGGGGTCGAGCACCGGGGAGCTGTTTTTT.

V usage is TRBV18 and J usage is TRBJ2-1; D may be TRBD1 (5 bases). Trimming stripped 2 bases from V and 6 bases from J, with 5 bases between. CDR1 and CDR2 from the germline V gene are KGHSH and LQKENI. There are 12 residues in the CDR3. CDR3 in amino acids: CASSPDSNEQFF. The CDR3 DNA reads as TGTGCCAGCTCACCAGACAGCAATGAGCAGTTCTTC.

The rearrangement uses TRBV24-1 and TRBJ2-1; possible D gene TRBD1, 6 bases. Per germline, CDR1 KGHDR and CDR2 SFDVKD. CDR3 size: 16 residues. The V and J ends lost 6 bases and 1 base respectively, with 15 bases between them. The CDR3 coding sequence is TGTGCCACCAGTCCCCGCCCCAGGGGTTCCTACAATGAGCAGTTCTTC. Translating gives CATSPRPRGSYNEQFF.

This clone was observed once. The chain uses TRBV30 and TRBJ1-3; TRBD1 aligns across 8 bases. V shed 5 bases and J 0 bases; nucleotides not matched to a gene: 6. From germline, CDR1 is GTSNPN and CDR2 SVGIG (reference sequence). The CDR3 contains 15 residues. In nucleotides, the CDR3 is TGTGCCTGGGGTCGACAGGGGTTCTCTGGAAACACCATATATTTT. Translated: CAWGRQGFSGNTIYF. The variable domain in full, completed from reference TRBV30 and TRBJ1-3, reads SQTIHQWPATLVQPVGSPLSLECTVEGTSNPNLYWYRQAAGRGLQLLFYSVGIGQISSEVPQNLSASRPQDRQFILSSKKLLLSDSGFYLCAWGRQGFSGNTIYFGEGSWLTVV.

The V gene is TRBV11-3, the J gene TRBJ2-1; 7 bases agree with TRBD2. The CDR3 spans 15 residues. Germline V lookup: CDR1 SGHNT, CDR2 YENEEA. Trimming cost V 5 bases and J 6 bases; bases outside gene matches: 10. The CDR3 DNA reads TGTGCCAGCAGCCTCAGCGGGGTGAACCTCAATGAGCAGTTCTTC. Protein: CASSLSGVNLNEQFF.

V gene TRBV27 combines with J gene TRBJ1-5; the D gene is possibly TRBD1 (5 bases). Germline assignment: CDR1 MNHEY and CDR2 SMNVEV (reference sequence). The CDR3 has 14 amino acids. V was cut by 6 bases and J by 4 bases, with 13 bases left in between. CDR3 DNA: TGTGCCAGCAGACCCGGGGGGAGGAATCAGCCCCAGCATTTT. Its translation is CASRPGGRNQPQHF.

The genes are TRBV18 and TRBJ2-1; 8 nucleotides line up with TRBD2. Unmatched junction bases numbered 9, after V lost 3 bases and J lost 8 bases. The CDR3 runs 15 residues. CDR1 KGHSH and CDR2 LQKENI come from the germline V gene. Here the CDR3 DNA reads TGTGCCAGCTCACCCGCGGTAGCGGGATCTTATGAGCAGTTCTTC. It codes for CASSPAVAGSYEQFF.

For the CDR3, the DNA is TGTGCCAGCAGCCTCAGACTAGCGGGGGGGTATGAGCAGTTCTTC. This codes for CASSLRLAGGYEQFF. This chain links TRBV11-2 with TRBJ2-1; 14 bases align to TRBD2. Losses at the gene ends were 5 bases for V and 8 bases for J; bases not matched to a gene: 5. Germline loops: CDR1 SGHAT, CDR2 FQNNGV. The length of the CDR3 is 15 residues.

This chain uses TRBV18 with TRBJ1-6; 11 bases line up with TRBD1. The CDR3 has 13 residues. V lost 6 bases, J lost 9 bases, and 1 base stayed unmatched. CDR1 is KGHSH and CDR2 is LQKENI in the germline V gene. The CDR3 sequence: CASSGQGVSPLHF. The DNA for the CDR3 is TGTGCCAGCTCGGGACAGGGGGTTTCACCCCTCCACTTT. Drawing the rest from reference TRBV18 and TRBJ1-6, the complete variable domain is NAGVMQNPRHLVRRRGQEARLRCSPMKGHSHVYWYRQLPEEGLKFMVYLQKENIIDESGMPKERFSAEFPKEGPSILRIQQVVRGDSAAYFCASSGQGVSPLHFGNGTRLTVT.

The chain combines TRBV5-1 with TRBJ1-1, with TRBD1 matching over 8 bases. Germline V lookup: CDR1 SGHRS, CDR2 YFSETQ. J was trimmed by 0 bases and V by 4 bases; bases with no gene match: 26. The CDR3 loop spans 22 amino acids. As DNA, the CDR3 is TGCGCCAGCAGCAATTCCTACGATCCGCCGGGACAGGAGACTTCTCTGAACACTGAAGCTTTCTTT. Amino acid sequence: CASSNSYDPPGQETSLNTEAFF.

This sequence joins TRBV4-1 and TRBJ2-5, with 8 bases fitting TRBD2. The CDR3 totals 15 residues. CDR1 is MGHRA and CDR2 is YSYEKL in the germline V gene. V lost 4 bases to trimming and J lost 4 bases; unmatched junction nucleotides: 8. CDR3 loop: CASSLVRGAVETQYF. CDR3 DNA: TGCGCCAGCAGCCTAGTGCGGGGGGCCGTAGAGACCCAGTACTTC.

This chain links TRBV19 with TRBJ2-3, with a possible D match to TRBD1 (5 bases). The V end was cut by 1 base, the J end by 8 bases, with 13 bases between. The CDR3 spans 14 residues. The V gene's germline CDR1 is LNHDA and CDR2 SQIVND (reference sequence). The CDR3 spells CASSIGQGSGTQYF. The CDR3 coding sequence is TGTGCCAGTAGTATAGGGCAGGGTAGTGGTACGCAGTATTTT.

This clone has only a few counts. This chain connects TRBV7-2 to TRBJ1-5; D is uncertain. The CDR3 is 16 amino acids. CDR1 and CDR2 (germline): SGHTA, FQGNSA. Trimming removed 5 bases at V and 4 bases at J, with 18 bases between. The DNA for the CDR3 is TGTGCCAGCAGCCAGAACCGGGGTTCGTCAAATCAGCCCCAGCATTTT. Translating gives CASSQNRGSSNQPQHF.

This clone was detected once. The CDR3 DNA reads TGTGCCAGCAGCGGGGGCTTTAATGAAAAACTGTTTTTT. Translation: CASSGGFNEKLFF. The rearrangement uses TRBV9 and TRBJ1-4; weak D call: TRBD1 (5 bases). The V gene's germline CDR1 is SGDLS and CDR2 YYNGEE. Trimming took off 3 bases at V and 4 bases at J, with 7 bases between the two ends. The CDR3 runs to 13 residues. Filled out from reference TRBV9 and TRBJ1-4, the complete variable domain reads DSGVTQTPKHLITATGQRVTLRCSPRSGDLSVYWYQQSLDQGLQFLIQYYNGEERAKGNILERFSAQQFPDLHSELNLSSLELGDSALYFCASSGGFNEKLFFGSGTQLSVL.

With respect to this clone: Other nucleotide sequences in the sample specify the same CDR3. The chain has TRBV6-5 and TRBJ1-5; D uncertain. The V gene lost 8 bases and the J gene lost 3 bases, with 11 bases spanning the gap. This CDR3 has 13 amino acids. The germline V gene has CDR1 MNHEY and CDR2 SVGAGI. The CDR3 nucleotides read TGTGCCAGCCGAACGGGGAACAATCAGCCCCAGCATTTT. Its translation is CASRTGNNQPQHF.

The J gene is TRBJ2-7, the V gene TRBV7-9; TRBD1 matches 9 bases. The CDR3 has 14 amino acids. Germline CDR1 SEHNR, CDR2 FQNEAQ (reference sequence). After removal of 5 bases from V and 6 bases from J, the junction contained 8 bases not matched to a gene. CDR3: CASSEGTGTVEQYF. The DNA for the CDR3 is TGTGCCAGCAGCGAAGGGACAGGGACGGTCGAGCAGTACTTC.

The sample holds one count of this clone. The V and J genes are TRBV7-2 and TRBJ2-3; unclear D gene. Germline CDR1 SGHTA, CDR2 FQGNSA. V lost 5 bases and J 8 bases, leaving 11 bases between the germline ends. This CDR3 comprises 12 residues. The CDR3 sequence: CASSPQSGTQYF. Written as DNA, the CDR3 is TGTGCCAGCAGCCCTCAGTCGGGTACGCAGTATTTT.

The chain has TRBV7-2 and TRBJ2-7; TRBD1 aligns across 9 bases. This CDR3 has 15 residues. The germline CDR1 and CDR2 sequences are SGHTA and FQGNSA. V lost 2 bases to trimming and J lost 4 bases; unmatched junction nucleotides: 6. The CDR3 protein is CASSLSGQGGYEQYF. The CDR3 nucleotides are TGTGCCAGCAGCTTATCGGGACAGGGCGGGTACGAGCAGTACTTC.

The CDR3 spells CASSAPRNGDYGYTF. CDR3 coding DNA: TGTGCCAGCAGTGCACCCCGAAACGGGGACTATGGCTACACCTTC. The rearrangement uses TRBV28 and TRBJ1-2; D gene uncertain. Looked up from germline, CDR1 is MDHEN and CDR2 is SYDVKM. Trimming left V 5 bases short and J 3 bases short, with 16 bases between. The CDR3 is 15 amino acids.

This clone was recorded a few times. The chain couples TRBV24-1 to TRBJ1-6; 9 bases are shared with TRBD1. The CDR3 covers 13 residues. Germline V CDR1 and CDR2: KGHDR, SFDVKD. The J segment lost 9 bases and the V segment lost 10 bases, leaving 6 bases of the junction unmatched. CDR3 nucleotide sequence: TGTGCCACAAACAGGGGGCCGGGTTCACCCCTCCACTTT. This encodes CATNRGPGSPLHF.

The chain is built from TRBV5-1 and TRBJ1-4; D perhaps matches TRBD1 (5 bases). Trimming shortened V by 5 bases and J by 4 bases, and 15 bases separated the two germline ends. Germline-derived CDR1 and CDR2 are SGHRS and YFSETQ. This CDR3 has 15 amino acids. The CDR3 loop reads CASRYRDFYNEKLFF. DNA for the CDR3: TGCGCCAGCAGATATCGGGACTTCTATAATGAAAAACTGTTTTTT.

The rearrangement links TRBV2 to TRBJ2-5, with 8 bases matching TRBD2. Germline CDR1 SNHLY, CDR2 FYNNEI. V was clipped by 8 bases and J by 5 bases; unmatched bases: 4. The CDR3 consists of 12 residues. In DNA, the CDR3 is TGTGCCAGCCGGTCGGGGGGGGAGACCCAGTACTTC. Translation gives CASRSGGETQYF.